Following are 31 T cell receptor beta chains from one sample sequenced in a study of memory CD4+ T cells and cytomegalovirus serostatus. Here immunoSEQ multiplex PCR was the method, and the copy in TCRdb shows in-frame clones only, minus some. The repertoire has some 54,000 clones, 80% to 90% of them found once; the top ten carry roughly 2%. The sort gate was single viable CD3+CD4+CD8-CD45RO+ cells for memory CD4+ T cells. The sample was memory CD4+ T cells from blood. The receptor source for this set is an adult in good health and CMV-seropositive.

This chain connects TRBV7-9 to TRBJ1-1; TRBD1 is a possible D gene (5 bases). Per germline, CDR1 SEHNR and CDR2 FQNEAQ (reference sequence). This CDR3 has 13 residues. V was trimmed by 5 bases and J by 7 bases, leaving 14 bases between them. The CDR3 bases are TGTGCCAGCAGCCCCCAACAGGCGCTTGAAGCTTTCTTT. Its translation: CASSPQQALEAFF.

This chain joins TRBV7-2 and TRBJ2-6; D possibly corresponds to TRBD2 (6 bases). Per the germline V gene, CDR1 is SGHTA and CDR2 is FQGNSA. The length of the CDR3 is 15 residues. The germline V and J ends were trimmed by 2 bases and 4 bases, with 9 bases remaining between them. The CDR3 sequence is CASSLREAGANVLTF. The CDR3 DNA reads as TGTGCCAGCAGCTTAAGGGAGGCCGGGGCCAACGTCCTGACTTTC.

A single count supports this clone. The chain joins TRBV6-5 to TRBJ1-1; TRBD1 is a possible D gene (5 bases). V was clipped by 8 bases and J by 0 bases, with 13 bases between them. Germline-derived CDR1 and CDR2 are MNHEY and SVGAGI. The CDR3 is 14 amino acids. DNA of the CDR3: TGTGCCAGCCACGGGGCTCTCCTGAACACTGAAGCTTTCTTT. Amino acid sequence: CASHGALLNTEAFF.

This chain links TRBV7-9 with TRBJ1-4; D uncertain. From germline, CDR1 is SEHNR and CDR2 FQNEAQ (reference sequence). The V end was cut by 1 base, the J end by 13 bases, with 16 bases between. This CDR3 is 14 amino acids long. CDR3 region: CASSLGIGDHGLFF. CDR3 nucleotides: TGTGCCAGCAGCTTAGGAATAGGCGACCATGGACTGTTTTTT.

The sample holds a few counts of this clone. This sequence joins TRBV7-9 and TRBJ1-2, with a weak D call TRBD1 (6 bases). CDR3 size: 11 residues. The V end lost 4 bases, the J end lost 8 bases, and 8 bases lay between the germline ends. CDR1 SEHNR and CDR2 FQNEAQ come from the germline V gene (reference sequence). CDR3 nucleotides: TGTGCCAGCAGCTCAGGGGACGGCTACACCTTC. Amino acid sequence: CASSSGDGYTF.

This rearrangement joins TRBV4-2 to TRBJ1-4; maybe TRBD1 (6 bases). CDR3 length equals 18 residues. The V end lost 0 bases, the J end lost 7 bases, and 21 bases lay between the germline ends. Germline V CDR1 and CDR2: LGHNA, YNFKEQ. CDR3 protein: CASSQDNLQGGRIEKLFF. The CDR3 DNA is TGTGCCAGCAGCCAAGATAACCTTCAAGGGGGGAGAATTGAAAAACTGTTTTTT.

The chain employs TRBV27 and TRBJ1-6, with TRBD1 matching 7 bases. Trimming removed 5 bases from V and 6 bases from J; junction bases left unmatched: 10. Germline V gene data show CDR1 as MNHEY and CDR2 as SMNVEV (reference sequence). CDR3 length: 16 residues. The CDR3 region is CASSPQGTLGNSPLHF. The DNA for the CDR3 is TGTGCCAGCAGTCCACAGGGGACGCTAGGTAATTCACCCCTCCACTTT.

The chain carries TRBV2 and TRBJ2-1; TRBD2 matches at 10 bases. V dropped 3 bases and J dropped 6; count of bases not matched to a gene: 5. The CDR3 is 15 residues long. Germline CDR1 reads SNHLY; CDR2 reads FYNNEI. CDR3 DNA sequence: TGTGCCAGCAGTGATTCGCTAGCGGGGGCCAATGAGCAGTTCTTC. As protein: CASSDSLAGANEQFF.

J is TRBJ1-6 and V is TRBV2, with D possibly TRBD1 on 5 matching bases. With 2 bases removed from V and 10 bases from J, the gap between germline ends came to 12 bases. This CDR3 has 14 residues. Germline CDR1 and CDR2: SNHLY and FYNNEI. The CDR3 DNA reads TGTGCCAGCAGTGAACTAGGGGAGAGGTCACCCCTCCACTTT. The encoded protein is CASSELGERSPLHF.

In this sample, this clone turned up a few times. The chain is built from TRBV5-5 and TRBJ1-1, with D possibly matching TRBD1 (5 bases). Trimming took off 2 bases at V and 4 bases at J, with 12 bases between the two ends. Germline V gives CDR1 SGHKS, CDR2 YYEKEE (reference sequence). This CDR3 is built from 14 residues. CDR3 in DNA: TGTGCCAGCAGCTTCATAGGGGAGGGCACTGAAGCTTTCTTT. Its protein product is CASSFIGEGTEAFF. Variable domain in full (rest from reference TRBV5-5 and TRBJ1-1): DAGVTQSPTHLIKTRGQQVTLRCSPISGHKSVSWYQQVLGQGPQFIFQYYEKEERGRGNFPDRFSARQFPNYSSELNVNALLLGDSALYLCASSFIGEGTEAFFGQGTRLTVV.

This clone was picked up a small number of times. J is TRBJ1-1 and V is TRBV19, with D unresolved. V was cut by 2 bases and J by 7 bases, with 11 bases left in between. Germline loops: CDR1 LNHDA, CDR2 SQIVND (reference sequence). The CDR3 is made up of 13 amino acids. CDR3 in amino acids: CASSIQVGSEAFF. As DNA, the CDR3 is TGTGCCAGTAGTATACAGGTTGGCAGTGAAGCTTTCTTT.

The gene calls are TRBV6-5 and TRBJ2-1, with 11 bases identical to TRBD1. V gave up 5 bases and J gave up 8 bases; unmatched junction bases: 8. CDR1 is MNHEY, CDR2 SVGAGI, per germline. This CDR3 has 15 amino acids. The CDR3 coding sequence is TGTGCCAGCAGTCAACGGACAGGGGGCTGGCATGAGCAGTTCTTC. It is translated as CASSQRTGGWHEQFF.

The chain combines TRBV11-3 with TRBJ2-7; D perhaps matches TRBD1 (6 bases). This CDR3 spans 14 amino acids. CDR1 and CDR2 from the germline V gene are SGHNT and YENEEA. V lost 5 bases, J lost 0 bases, and 11 bases lay in between. The CDR3 sequence: CASSPDRHSYEQYF. For the CDR3, the DNA is TGTGCCAGCAGCCCTGACAGGCACTCCTACGAGCAGTACTTC.

This chain connects TRBV28 to TRBJ2-7; 10 bases agree with TRBD1. The CDR3 runs 14 residues. CDR1 is MDHEN and CDR2 is SYDVKM in the germline V gene. The trim removed 5 bases at V and 5 bases at J, leaving 6 bases unmatched. The CDR3 region has the DNA TGTGCCAGCAGTCCCGGGGACAGGGGAAACGAGCAGTACTTC. It translates to CASSPGDRGNEQYF.

This clone was picked up one time. V is TRBV5-5 and J is TRBJ2-3; 7 bases fit TRBD2. The CDR3 length is 16 residues. V shed 3 bases and J 0 bases; nucleotides not matched to a gene: 7. Germline V gene data show CDR1 as SGHKS and CDR2 as YYEKEE (reference sequence). The CDR3 DNA reads TGTGCCAGCAGCTCCAGCGGGGTTACTAGCACAGATACGCAGTATTTT. It yields the protein CASSSSGVTSTDTQYF. Drawing the rest from reference TRBV5-5 and TRBJ2-3, the complete variable domain is DAGVTQSPTHLIKTRGQQVTLRCSPISGHKSVSWYQQVLGQGPQFIFQYYEKEERGRGNFPDRFSARQFPNYSSELNVNALLLGDSALYLCASSSSGVTSTDTQYFGPGTRLTVL.

A single count supports this clone. The chain couples TRBV7-2 to TRBJ2-4, with TRBD1 identical over 7 bases. The CDR3 extends over 15 amino acids. The germline V gene encodes CDR1 SGHTA and CDR2 FQGNSA. J lost 2 bases, V lost 5 bases, and 6 bases had no gene match. The CDR3 protein is CASSPRQGTKNIQYF. CDR3 coding DNA: TGTGCCAGCAGCCCTAGACAGGGTACCAAAAACATTCAGTACTTC.

In this sample, this clone turned up a few times. A junction end diverges from the germline sequence, so it may reflect a read error. The chain carries TRBV28 and TRBJ1-5; weak D call: TRBD1 (5 bases). The CDR3 covers 12 residues. Germline V lookup: CDR1 MDHEN, CDR2 SYDVKM. The CDR3 loop reads CATGRINQPHHF. As DNA, the CDR3 is TGTGCCACGGGACGGATCAATCAGCCCCATCATTTT.

The chain joins TRBV4-3 to TRBJ1-4; TRBD1 might be the D (6 bases). CDR1 and CDR2 from the germline V gene are LGHNA and YSLEER. V dropped 3 bases and J dropped 6 bases, with 14 bases sitting between them. The CDR3 is made up of 15 amino acids. Here the CDR3 reads CASSHRQAGDEKLFF. CDR3 coding DNA: TGCGCCAGCAGCCACCGACAGGCCGGGGATGAAAAACTGTTTTTT.

The chain employs TRBV12-5 and TRBJ2-2, with D unclear. The CDR3 length is 11 residues. V lost 3 bases to trimming and J lost 7 bases, with 3 bases between them. The germline V gene encodes CDR1 LGHNT and CDR2 FRNRAP. CDR3 protein: CASGFFGELFF. The CDR3 DNA reads as TGTGCTAGTGGTTTCTTCGGGGAGCTGTTTTTT.

This chain links TRBV7-2 with TRBJ1-2; D may be TRBD1 (6 bases). V dropped 5 bases and J dropped 5 bases, with 15 bases sitting between them. The CDR3 is 14 amino acids. CDR1 and CDR2 from the germline V gene are SGHTA and FQGNSA. The CDR3 loop is CASSPQTTGYGYTF. CDR3 in DNA: TGTGCCAGCAGCCCCCAGACCACAGGGTATGGCTACACCTTC.

The J gene is TRBJ1-2, the V gene TRBV6-6; the match to TRBD1 covers 7 bases. The V gene end was trimmed by 1 base and the J gene end by 4 bases; junction bases not matched to a gene: 3. Germline V gene sequence: CDR1 MNHNY, CDR2 SVGAGI (reference sequence). The CDR3 extends over 14 amino acids. The CDR3 reads CASSYWDSLYGYTF. DNA of the CDR3: TGTGCCAGCAGTTACTGGGACAGCCTCTATGGCTACACCTTC.

The V gene is TRBV10-3, the J gene TRBJ2-3, with 8 nucleotides matching TRBD2. The CDR3 consists of 17 residues. The germline V gene encodes CDR1 ENHRY and CDR2 SYGVKD. J was trimmed by 0 bases and V by 0 bases; bases with no gene match: 5. The CDR3 nucleotides read TGTGCCATCAGTGAGTCGGTTAGCGGGGTTAGCACAGATACGCAGTATTTT. This gives the protein CAISESVSGVSTDTQYF.

The chain couples TRBV6-1 to TRBJ1-5; D is uncertain. The germline gives CDR1 MNHNS, CDR2 SASEGT. Trimming took off 8 bases at V and 7 bases at J, with 21 bases between the two ends. The CDR3 length is 15 residues. The CDR3, as DNA: TGTGCCAGCTCACGTATGGAGTCACAAGGACAGCCCCAGCATTTT. Protein product: CASSRMESQGQPQHF.

The CDR3 DNA reads TGTGCCAGCAGGACCGGTCCGGGCGGGAGCAATCAGCCCCAGCATTTT. Its translation: CASRTGPGGSNQPQHF. The rearrangement joins TRBV21-1 to TRBJ1-5. TRBV21-1 is a known pseudogene. The CDR3 length is 16 residues.

The rearrangement links TRBV29-1 to TRBJ2-3; D may correspond to TRBD1 or TRBD2 (5 bases each). In germline, CDR1 is SQVTM, CDR2 ANQGSEA. CDR3 length equals 13 residues. V lost 7 bases, J lost 2 bases, and 13 bases lay in between. CDR3: CSGQGTATDTQYF. The CDR3, as DNA: TGCAGCGGCCAAGGGACGGCCACAGATACGCAGTATTTT.

This rearrangement joins TRBV7-2 to TRBJ1-5, with D hard to call. Germline-derived CDR1 and CDR2 are SGHTA and FQGNSA. V was cut by 2 bases and J by 3 bases, with 5 bases left in between. There are 13 residues in the CDR3. The CDR3 nucleotides read TGTGCCAGCAGCTTAACCCCCAATCAGCCCCAGCATTTT. Translated: CASSLTPNQPQHF.

This chain uses TRBV2 with TRBJ1-1; a weak D match, TRBD1 (5 bases). Per germline, CDR1 SNHLY and CDR2 FYNNEI. This CDR3 has 14 residues. Trimming removed 10 bases from V and 1 base from J, with 16 bases in between. The CDR3 DNA is TGTGCCACCGCATGGACCGGGACGAACACTGAAGCTTTCTTT. Its translation is CATAWTGTNTEAFF.

The chain has TRBV30 and TRBJ2-4; D could derive from TRBD1 or TRBD2 (6 bases each). The CDR3 runs to 13 residues. V was pared by 4 bases and J by 9 bases, with 16 bases between. The germline CDR1 and CDR2 sequences are GTSNPN and SVGIG (reference sequence). As DNA, the CDR3 is TGTGCCTGGACGGGGGCCGGAACTCGCATTCAGTACTTC. It yields the protein CAWTGAGTRIQYF.

This chain joins TRBV7-2 and TRBJ1-5; TRBD1 might be the D (6 bases). Germline V gene lookup returns CDR1 SGHTA and CDR2 FQGNSA. V lost 5 bases and J lost 0, with 14 bases in between. CDR3 length: 16 residues. CDR3 protein: CASSPGGGFSNQPQHF. As DNA, the CDR3 is TGTGCCAGCAGCCCAGGAGGGGGGTTTAGCAATCAGCCCCAGCATTTT.

The chain uses TRBV7-2 and TRBJ2-7; D perhaps matches TRBD1 (5 bases). The CDR3 has 14 residues. CDR1 is SGHTA and CDR2 is FQGNSA in the germline V gene. V lost 3 bases, J lost 2 bases, and 11 bases lay in between. The CDR3 reads CASSFSRVPYEQYF. CDR3 DNA sequence: TGTGCCAGCAGCTTCTCCAGGGTCCCCTACGAGCAGTACTTC. Full variable domain (missing parts from reference TRBV7-2 and TRBJ2-7): GAGVSQSPSNKVTEKGKDVELRCDPISGHTALYWYRQSLGQGLEFLIYFQGNSAPDKSGLPSDRFSAERTGGSVSTLTIQRTQQEDSAVYLCASSFSRVPYEQYFGPGTRLTVT.

The V call is TRBV19, the J call TRBJ2-7; 10 nucleotides match TRBD1. The CDR3 contains 15 residues. Germline-derived CDR1 and CDR2 are LNHDA and SQIVND (reference sequence). V was clipped by 2 bases and J by 1 base; unmatched bases: 2. The CDR3 here is CASSIPGQGSYEQYF. The CDR3 DNA reads TGTGCCAGTAGTATACCGGGACAGGGGTCCTACGAGCAGTACTTC.